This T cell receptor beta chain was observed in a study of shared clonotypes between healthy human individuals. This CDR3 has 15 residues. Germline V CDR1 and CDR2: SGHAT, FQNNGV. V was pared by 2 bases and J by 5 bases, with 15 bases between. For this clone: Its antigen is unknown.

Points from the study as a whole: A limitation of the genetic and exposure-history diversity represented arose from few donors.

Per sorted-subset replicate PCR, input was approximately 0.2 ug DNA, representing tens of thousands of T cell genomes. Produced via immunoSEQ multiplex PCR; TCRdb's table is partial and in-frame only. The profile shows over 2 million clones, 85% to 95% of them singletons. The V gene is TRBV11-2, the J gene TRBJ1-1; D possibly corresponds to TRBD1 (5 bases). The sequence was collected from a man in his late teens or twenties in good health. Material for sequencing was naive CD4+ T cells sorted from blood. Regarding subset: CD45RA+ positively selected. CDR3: CASSLYRGLGTEAFF. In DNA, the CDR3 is TGTGCCAGCAGCTTATATCGGGGCTTGGGGACTGAAGCTTTCTTT.